A selection of T cell receptor beta chains follows, all from one sample in a study of blood T cell repertoires in COVID-19. The assay was immunoSEQ multiplex PCR, and TCRdb's table has in-frame clones only and misses some. The sample has 50,000 to 70,000 clones, 85% to 90% seen once. Sequencing was carried out using peripheral blood. The source of these receptors is a man aged 50-60 years with active COVID-19. CDR3s include the opening cysteine and the closing phenylalanine or tryptophan. The D gene is left open where the match is weak. Expanded clones are given a class, and other clones once, few, many or no size at all.

size: .; J: TRBJ2-3; V: TRBV5-4; D: TRBD2; DNA: TGTGCCAGCAGCTTACGCGAAGGTAGCGGGAGAGATACGCAGTATTTT; CDR3: CASSLREGSGRDTQYF
size: .; J: TRBJ1-1; V: TRBV6-5; D: .; DNA: TGTGCCAGCAGTTCCAGGGGAACTGAAGCTTTCTTT; CDR3: CASSSRGTEAFF
size: .; J: TRBJ2-1; V: TRBV5-1; D: TRBD2; DNA: TGCGCCAGCAGCTTGTCGTCTAGCGGCAATTACAATGAGCAGTTCTTC; CDR3: CASSLSSSGNYNEQFF
size: .; J: TRBJ1-6; V: TRBV19; D: TRBD1; DNA: TGTGCCAGTAGTGAGGACAGGGCCCTTCCGCCCCTCCACTTT; CDR3: CASSEDRALPPLHF
size: .; J: TRBJ2-1; V: TRBV18; D: .; DNA: TGTGCCAGCTCAGAACTTAGTGGAGGGAATGAGCAGTTCTTC; CDR3: CASSELSGGNEQFF
size: .; J: TRBJ1-3; V: TRBV27; D: .; DNA: TGTGCCAGCAGTTTAAGCTTCTCTGGAAACACCATATATTTT; CDR3: CASSLSFSGNTIYF
size: .; J: TRBJ1-3; V: TRBV30; D: .; DNA: TGTGCCTGGAGTGTAAGCAGGGGAGGAAACACCATATATTTT; CDR3: CAWSVSRGGNTIYF
size: few; J: TRBJ2-2; V: TRBV3-1/TRBV3-2; D: .; DNA: TGTGCCAGCAGCCCCCGACAGAGCACCGGGGAGCTGTTTTTT; CDR3: CASSPRQSTGELFF
size: .; J: TRBJ2-1; V: TRBV7-3; D: TRBD1; DNA: TGTGCCAGCAGCTTAACGACAGGGAATGAGCAGTTCTTC; CDR3: CASSLTTGNEQFF
size: few; J: TRBJ2-1; V: TRBV19; D: TRBD1; DNA: TGTGCCTGTAAGACAGGGGCCCCATACAATGAGCAGTTCTTC; CDR3: CACKTGAPYNEQFF
size: .; J: TRBJ1-2; V: TRBV19; D: .; DNA: TGTGCCAGTAGGACAGACCAAAACTATGGCTACACCTTC; CDR3: CASRTDQNYGYTF
size: .; J: TRBJ1-2; V: TRBV14; D: .; DNA: TGTGCCAGCAGCCACCCGAGTAGGGGGACGTGGGGCTACACCTTC; CDR3: CASSHPSRGTWGYTF
size: .; J: TRBJ2-5; V: TRBV5-8; D: TRBD2; DNA: TGTGCCAGCCGTCGGGCTGGACGGGGGGGCCTGGAGACCCAGTACTTC; CDR3: CASRRAGRGGLETQYF
size: .; J: TRBJ2-2; V: TRBV4-1; D: .; DNA: TGCGCCAGCAGCCAAGAAAGGAGAACCACCGGGGAGCTGTTTTTT; CDR3: CASSQERRTTGELFF
size: .; J: TRBJ1-2; V: TRBV27; D: .; DNA: TGTGCCAGCAGTTTCCACTCCCAACCCAACGGCTACACCTTC; CDR3: CASSFHSQPNGYTF
size: .; J: TRBJ1-3; V: TRBV9; D: .; DNA: TGTGCCAGCAGCGTAAACAGCTACCAATCTGGAAACACCATATATTTT; CDR3: CASSVNSYQSGNTIYF
size: .; J: TRBJ1-5; V: TRBV19; D: .; DNA: TGTGCCAGTAGTATAGGCACTACAACTAGCGGGCCCCAGCATTTT; CDR3: CASSIGTTTSGPQHF
size: .; J: TRBJ1-2; V: TRBV12-3/TRBV12-4; D: TRBD1; DNA: TGTGCCAGCAGTTTGACAGGGGGCTATGGCTACACCTTC; CDR3: CASSLTGGYGYTF
size: .; J: TRBJ2-1; V: TRBV12-5; D: TRBD1; DNA: TGTGCTAGTGGACCCGGGACAGTCAATGAGCAGTTCTTC; CDR3: CASGPGTVNEQFF
size: .; J: TRBJ2-3; V: TRBV19; D: .; DNA: TGTGCCAGTAGTAATGGGAGCCCTGGGACAGATACGCAGTATTTT; CDR3: CASSNGSPGTDTQYF
size: .; J: TRBJ2-7; V: TRBV18; D: TRBD1; DNA: TGTGCCAGCTCACCATTAGACAGGGGGCACGAGCAGTACTTC; CDR3: CASSPLDRGHEQYF
size: .; J: TRBJ2-2; V: TRBV28; D: .; DNA: TGTGCCAGCAGGACCGGGGCACAGGGAACCGGGGAGCTGTTTTTT; CDR3: CASRTGAQGTGELFF
size: .; J: TRBJ2-1; V: TRBV28; D: .; DNA: TGTGCCAGCAGTGCCTTAACTATCGGGGAAAATCTCTTC; CDR3: CASSALTIGENLF
size: .; J: TRBJ1-2; V: TRBV27; D: TRBD1; DNA: TGTGCCAGCAGCCTCACAGGGGGGTATGGCTACACCTTC; CDR3: CASSLTGGYGYTF
size: .; J: TRBJ2-3; V: TRBV13; D: TRBD1; DNA: TGTGCCAGCAGCCAGGGACAGGGGAACACAGATACGCAGTATTTT; CDR3: CASSQGQGNTDTQYF
size: .; J: TRBJ2-7; V: TRBV6-1; D: .; DNA: TGTGCCAGCAGTGAAGGGCGGTTCTACGAGCAGTACTTC; CDR3: CASSEGRFYEQYF
size: .; J: TRBJ1-3; V: TRBV4-2; D: .; DNA: TGTGCCAGCAGCCAATCCAGGGTCTCTGGAAACACCATATATTTT; CDR3: CASSQSRVSGNTIYF
size: .; J: TRBJ2-3; V: TRBV5-4; D: .; DNA: TGTGCCAGCAGCTTTACCGGACATAGCACAGATACGCAGTATTTT; CDR3: CASSFTGHSTDTQYF
size: few; J: TRBJ1-5; V: TRBV6-1; D: .; DNA: TGTGCCAGCAGTGAAGGGACAGTCAGCCATCAGCCCCAGCATTTT; CDR3: CASSEGTVSHQPQHF
size: .; J: TRBJ1-1; V: TRBV29-1; D: TRBD1; DNA: TGCAGCGTCCACCGGACAGGGGCGGGGAACACTGAAGCTTTCTTT; CDR3: CSVHRTGAGNTEAFF
size: .; J: TRBJ2-4; V: TRBV6-1; D: TRBD2; DNA: TGTGCCAGCAGTGAAGCAGGCCCCAGGGAGGGCATTCAGTACTTC; CDR3: CASSEAGPREGIQYF
size: .; J: TRBJ2-3; V: TRBV7-9; D: TRBD2; DNA: TGTGCCAGCAGTTCAACTAGCGGGGGAACAGATACGCAGTATTTT; CDR3: CASSSTSGGTDTQYF
size: .; J: TRBJ1-6; V: TRBV7-2; D: .; DNA: TGTGCCAGCAGCATACAGGGTCGGTATAATTCACCCCTCCACTTT; CDR3: CASSIQGRYNSPLHF
size: .; J: TRBJ2-7; V: TRBV11-2; D: TRBD1; DNA: TGTGCCAGCAGCTTCGTTCAGGGGGCTATAAACGAGCAGTACTTC; CDR3: CASSFVQGAINEQYF
size: few; J: TRBJ2-3; V: TRBV9; D: TRBD2; DNA: TGTGCCAGCAGCGTAGAGGCCCCCGGGACTAGTGTCGCTACGCAGTATTTT; CDR3: CASSVEAPGTSVATQYF
size: .; J: TRBJ1-2; V: TRBV25-1; D: .; DNA: TGTGCCAGCAGTGAATCTGAGGTCTATGGCTACACCTTC; CDR3: CASSESEVYGYTF